Presented here are 10 T cell receptor beta chains from one specimen sequenced in a study of T-cell memory formation after mild COVID-19. Via MiXCR, TCRdb re-called the 5' RACE reads, giving one row per CDR3 protein. Here the sample spans 260,000 or so distinct CDR3 sequences, approximately 15% being singletons. What was sequenced was PBMCs or a T cell subset sorted from them (not recorded which). All receptors come from a man younger than 35 who had mild COVID-19 (a few samples of this study predate the infection). Cell type and time point are not known.

The chain combines TRBV4-3 with TRBJ2-3, with 11 bases that match TRBD2. Per germline, CDR1 LGHNA and CDR2 YSLEER. V was clipped by 0 bases and J by 4 bases; unmatched bases: 12. CDR3 length equals 19 residues. The DNA for the CDR3 is TGCGCCAGCAGCCAAGATCTCTTAGCGGGGGGGCCATCAGCAGATACGCAGTATTTT. Translated, it gives CASSQDLLAGGPSADTQYF.

As DNA, the CDR3 is TGCGCCAGCAGCTTGGCCGGCGGGTGGAATGAGCAGTTCTTC. This encodes CASSLAGGWNEQFF. This chain joins TRBV5-1 and TRBJ2-1, with D perhaps TRBD2 (5 bases). The germline V gene encodes CDR1 SGHRS and CDR2 YFSETQ. The CDR3 loop spans 14 amino acids. The V end lost 0 bases, the J end lost 7 bases, and 11 bases lay between the germline ends.

There are a few counts of this clonotype. This sequence joins TRBV12-3 or TRBV12-4 and TRBJ2-7; the D call may be TRBD1 or TRBD2 (7 bases each). V lost 6 bases to trimming and J lost 4 bases, with 19 bases between them. CDR3 length: 15 residues. The chain's CDR3 is CASRWGGGSGYEQYF. The CDR3 bases are TGTGCCAGCAGATGGGGAGGGGGCTCGGGATACGAGCAGTACTTC.

The V call is TRBV20-1, the J call TRBJ2-3, with 12 bases matching TRBD2. With V trimmed by 3 bases and J by 9 bases, 1 base remained unmatched. Germline values: CDR1 DFQATT, CDR2 SNEGSKA (reference sequence). There are 12 residues in the CDR3. The CDR3 loop is CSARGLAGTQYF. CDR3 sequence (DNA): TGCAGTGCTAGGGGACTAGCGGGCACGCAGTATTTT.

The CDR3: CASGPLGQTRMNTEAFF. The CDR3 DNA follows: TGTGCCAGCGGACCTCTCGGACAGACGCGCATGAACACTGAAGCTTTCTTT. The gene calls are TRBV6-2 or TRBV6-3 and TRBJ1-1; possibly TRBD1 for D (6 bases). CDR1 is MNHEY, CDR2 SVGEGT, per germline. With 8 bases removed from V and 0 bases from J, the gap between germline ends came to 22 bases. This CDR3 region has 17 residues.

This clonotype was counted only a few times. The chain joins TRBV12-3 or TRBV12-4 to TRBJ1-1, with TRBD1 identical over 9 bases. J lost 0 bases, V lost 5 bases, and 7 bases had no gene match. The CDR3 runs to 16 residues. In DNA form, the CDR3 reads TGTGCCAGCAGTAACGACAGGGGGGGATTGAACACTGAAGCTTTCTTT. Its protein product is CASSNDRGGLNTEAFF.

This rearrangement joins TRBV9 to TRBJ2-2; no definite D call. Germline V gene sequence: CDR1 SGDLS, CDR2 YYNGEE. The CDR3 has 14 amino acids. Trimming stripped 0 bases from V and 3 bases from J, with 6 bases between. The CDR3 nucleotides are TGTGCCAGCAGCGTAGACAGATACACCGGGGAGCTGTTTTTT. Amino acid sequence: CASSVDRYTGELFF.

V is TRBV4-1 and J is TRBJ1-1; D perhaps matches TRBD1 (6 bases). Germline V gene sequence: CDR1 MGHRA, CDR2 YSYEKL. V was shortened by 2 bases and J by 8 bases, with 15 bases between the two germline ends. This CDR3 comprises 14 residues. The CDR3 DNA is TGCGCCAGCAGCCAACGCGGAGGGGGGAGAGAAGCTTTCTTT. Amino acids: CASSQRGGGREAFF.

The rearrangement uses TRBV4-1 and TRBJ1-1; D call uncertain. Germline V gene lookup returns CDR1 MGHRA and CDR2 YSYEKL. V lost 2 bases to trimming and J lost 1 base, with 5 bases between them. This CDR3 has 13 amino acids. The CDR3 protein is CASSQYRNTEAFF. The CDR3 DNA sequence: TGCGCCAGCAGCCAATACAGGAACACTGAAGCTTTCTTT.

The rearrangement joins TRBV6-5 to TRBJ2-4, with TRBD2 as a possible D gene (7 bases). The CDR3 extends over 11 amino acids. In germline, CDR1 is MNHEY, CDR2 SVGAGI. Deletions cut 9 bases from V and 9 bases from J, with 12 bases between. The CDR3 loop is CASGGAGIQYF. In nucleotides, the CDR3 is TGTGCCAGTGGGGGGGCGGGCATTCAGTACTTC.